This T cell receptor (beta chain) appears in the sequencing data of a study of T cell repertoires in cytomegalovirus infection. TCRdb reprocessed the reads via MiXCR and lists one record per CDR3 protein. The top ten clones hold 7% to 9% of a sample with 600,000 to 800,000 distinct CDR3 sequences, approximately 24% of them seen once. This CDR3 contains 15 residues. V lost 4 bases to trimming and J lost 2 bases, with 13 bases between them. Germline V gene data show CDR1 as LNHNV and CDR2 as YYDKDF (reference sequence). The chain employs TRBV15 and TRBJ2-3, with TRBD1 as a possible D gene (5 bases). The sequenced material came from CD8+ T cells from PBMCs. The receptor's source is a human donor in good health (CMV status not recorded). Some clones in this sample may be carry-over from other donors' samples. The CDR3 region is CATSISGMPTDTQYF. The CDR3 DNA follows: TGTGCCACCAGCATCTCAGGGATGCCCACAGATACGCAGTATTTT.